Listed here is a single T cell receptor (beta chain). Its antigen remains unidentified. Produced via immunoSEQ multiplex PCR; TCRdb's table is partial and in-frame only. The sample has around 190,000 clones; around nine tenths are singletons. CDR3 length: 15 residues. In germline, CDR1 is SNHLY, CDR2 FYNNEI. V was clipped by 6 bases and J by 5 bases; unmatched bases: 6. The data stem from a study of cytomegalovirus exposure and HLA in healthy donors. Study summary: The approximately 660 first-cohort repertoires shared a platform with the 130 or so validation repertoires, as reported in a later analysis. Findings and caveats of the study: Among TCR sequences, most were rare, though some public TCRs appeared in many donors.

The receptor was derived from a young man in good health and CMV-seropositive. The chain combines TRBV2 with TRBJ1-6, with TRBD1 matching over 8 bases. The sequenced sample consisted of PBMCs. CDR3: CASSYKGQDNSPLHF. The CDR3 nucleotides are TGTGCCAGCAGCTACAAGGGACAGGATAATTCACCCCTCCACTTT.